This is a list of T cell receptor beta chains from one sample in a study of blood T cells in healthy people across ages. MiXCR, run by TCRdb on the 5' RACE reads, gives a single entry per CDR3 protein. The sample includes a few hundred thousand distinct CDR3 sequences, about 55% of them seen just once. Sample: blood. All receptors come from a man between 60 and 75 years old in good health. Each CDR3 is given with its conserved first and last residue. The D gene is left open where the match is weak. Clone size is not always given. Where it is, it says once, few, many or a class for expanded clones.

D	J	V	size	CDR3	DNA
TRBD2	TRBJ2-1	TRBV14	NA	CASTLREGANEQFF	TGTGCCAGCACCTTGCGGGAGGGGGCGAATGAGCAGTTCTTC
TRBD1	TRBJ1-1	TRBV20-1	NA	CSARDGVTGDLEAFF	TGCAGTGCTAGGGATGGAGTGACAGGGGACCTTGAAGCTTTCTTT
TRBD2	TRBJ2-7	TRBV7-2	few	CASSLAQRGYEQYF	TGTGCCAGCAGCTTAGCTCAGCGGGGCTACGAGCAGTACTTC
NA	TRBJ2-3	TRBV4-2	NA	CASSQDSRGRTDTQYF	TGTGCCAGCAGCCAAGATTCTAGGGGACGAACAGATACGCAGTATTTT
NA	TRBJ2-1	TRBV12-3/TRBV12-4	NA	CASSPVRGPVYNEQFF	TGTGCCAGCAGTCCCGTGCGGGGGCCCGTATACAATGAGCAGTTCTTC
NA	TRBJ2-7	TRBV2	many	CASRLRQSYEQYF	TGTGCCAGCAGACTCAGACAGTCCTACGAGCAGTACTTC
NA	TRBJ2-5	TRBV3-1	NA	CASSQDFERRAPQETQYF	TGTGCCAGCAGCCAAGATTTTGAGCGGCGGGCCCCCCAAGAGACCCAGTACTTC
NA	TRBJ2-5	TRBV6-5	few	CASSYAWGRETQYF	TGTGCCAGCAGTTACGCTTGGGGCAGGGAGACCCAGTACTTC
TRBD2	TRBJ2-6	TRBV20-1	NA	CSVRDHAPGRASGANVLTF	TGCAGTGTTAGAGATCACGCCCCCGGGAGGGCCTCTGGGGCCAACGTCCTGACTTTC
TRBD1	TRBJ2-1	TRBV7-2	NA	CASAAGTVTYNEQFF	TGTGCCAGCGCCGCCGGGACAGTAACCTACAATGAGCAGTTCTTC
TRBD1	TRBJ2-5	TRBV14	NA	CASSALRPGGTQYF	TGTGCCAGCAGCGCTTTGAGACCAGGGGGGACCCAGTACTTC
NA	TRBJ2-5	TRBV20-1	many	CSARVAGETQYF	TGCAGTGCTAGAGTGGCGGGGGAGACCCAGTACTTC
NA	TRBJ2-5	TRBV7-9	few	CASSLSFETQYF	TGTGCCAGCAGCTTAAGCTTCGAGACCCAGTACTTC
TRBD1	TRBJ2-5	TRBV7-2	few	CASSLGDRAPETQYF	TGTGCCAGCAGCTTAGGGGACAGGGCCCCGGAGACCCAGTACTTC
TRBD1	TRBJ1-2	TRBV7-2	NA	CASSSSGRDRGDRWGYTF	TGTGCCAGCAGCTCATCCGGGCGGGACAGGGGTGATCGGTGGGGCTACACCTTC
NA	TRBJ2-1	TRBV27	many	CASSLRMRLSGPGDEQFF	TGTGCCAGCAGCCTTAGGATGAGGCTCAGTGGGCCTGGGGATGAGCAGTTCTTC
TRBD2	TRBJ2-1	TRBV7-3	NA	CASSFRLAGNNEQFF	TGTGCCAGCAGCTTCAGACTAGCGGGGAACAATGAGCAGTTCTTC
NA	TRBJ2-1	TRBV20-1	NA	CSLRRGANSYNEQFF	TGCAGTTTACGACGGGGGGCCAACTCCTACAATGAGCAGTTCTTC
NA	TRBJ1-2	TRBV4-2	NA	CASSQDVKQAGGYTF	TGTGCCAGCAGCCAAGATGTGAAACAGGCCGGTGGCTACACCTTC
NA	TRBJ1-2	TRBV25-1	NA	CASSEFPDKSGYTF	TGTGCCAGCAGTGAATTCCCGGACAAATCTGGCTACACCTTC
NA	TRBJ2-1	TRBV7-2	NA	CASSLVQGPGNEQFF	TGTGCCAGCAGCTTAGTCCAGGGACCGGGTAATGAGCAGTTCTTC
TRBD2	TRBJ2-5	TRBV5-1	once	CASRTSGKGETQYF	TGCGCCAGCAGAACTAGCGGGAAGGGAGAGACCCAGTACTTC
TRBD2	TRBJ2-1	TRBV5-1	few	CASSLGGGTSNEQFF	TGCGCCAGCAGCTTGGGAGGAGGGACTAGCAATGAGCAGTTCTTC
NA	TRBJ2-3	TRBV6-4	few	CASSADYTDTQYF	TGTGCCAGCAGTGCCGACTACACAGATACGCAGTATTTT
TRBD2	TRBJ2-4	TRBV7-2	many	CASSPWTSGRVGNIQYF	TGTGCCAGCAGCCCCTGGACTAGCGGGAGAGTCGGGAACATTCAGTACTTC
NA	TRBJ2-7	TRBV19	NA	CASKTLGGYEQYF	TGTGCCTCCAAGACTCTCGGAGGCTACGAGCAGTACTTC
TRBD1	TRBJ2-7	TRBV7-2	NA	CASRSTGGLYEQYF	TGTGCCAGCAGATCGACAGGGGGACTCTACGAGCAGTACTTC
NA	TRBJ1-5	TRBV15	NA	CATSRDRASGQPQHF	TGTGCCACCAGCAGAGATAGGGCATCCGGCCAGCCCCAGCATTTT
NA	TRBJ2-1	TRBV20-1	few	CSARERWSSYNEQFF	TGCAGTGCTAGAGAAAGGTGGAGCTCCTACAATGAGCAGTTCTTC
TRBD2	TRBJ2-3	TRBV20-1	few	CSAPGRYTDTQYF	TGCAGTGCTCCCGGGAGGTACACAGATACGCAGTATTTT
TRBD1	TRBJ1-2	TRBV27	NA	CASSWSGQGSRGYTF	TGTGCCAGCAGTTGGTCGGGACAGGGAAGTCGTGGCTACACCTTC
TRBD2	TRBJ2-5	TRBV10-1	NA	CASSDLTSDQETQYF	TGCGCCAGCAGTGACTTAACTAGCGACCAAGAGACCCAGTACTTC
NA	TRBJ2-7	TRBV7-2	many	CASSLAILYEQYF	TGTGCCAGCAGCTTGGCTATCCTATACGAGCAGTACTTC
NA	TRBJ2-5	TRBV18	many	CASSSYQETQYF	TGTGCCAGCAGTTCCTATCAAGAGACCCAGTACTTC
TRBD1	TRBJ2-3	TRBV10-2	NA	CASNQGVQADTQYF	TGCGCCAGCAATCAGGGGGTTCAGGCAGATACGCAGTATTTT
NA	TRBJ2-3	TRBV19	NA	CASSIAGFGTDTQYF	TGTGCCAGTAGTATAGCGGGGTTCGGCACAGATACGCAGTATTTT
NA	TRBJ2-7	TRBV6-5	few	CATKTSTEQYF	TGTGCCACCAAAACCAGTACCGAGCAGTACTTC